This entry describes one T cell receptor beta chain. This clone was observed a single time. The specificity of this receptor is unknown. No per-base quality is available; no much larger clone lies one base away. The data derive from a study of T cell responses to AZD1222 COVID-19 vaccine (dated by TCRdb to the early 2020s). A note on the overall study: A total of 230 to 250 trial participants underwent TCR sequencing, of whom 200 to 220 received two doses of AZD1222 and some 26 received two doses of the MenACWY control vaccine. Trial participants were enrolled by age into subgroups of 18-55, 56-69 and 70-plus years, and roughly 160, 29 and 62 TCR-sequenced participants, respectively, were included in these subgroups. General study outcomes and caveats: Conclusions about previously exposed vaccinees are limited because only six or seven AZD1222 recipients were SARS-CoV-2 seropositive at baseline. Epitopes outside the regions mutated in the B.1.351 and B.1.1.7 variants were reportedly recognized by nearly half of the unique spike-specific TCRs. Most participants were white British and females outnumbered males, and the authors suggested that clonal diversity may have been underestimated. In the small 56-69-year group, the increase in depth fell short of significance, most likely because of low power. Because no day 14 peak-response samples were available, repertoires were characterized only after the peak T cell response. Vaccine-associated CD4 TCRs spanned the whole spike protein, with dominant responses in regions 160-218 and 743-854. Spike-specific TCR breadth and depth rose significantly after two AZD1222 doses compared with day 0 and with MenACWY recipients.

The CDR3 regions of human TCRbeta chains were analyzed by immunosequencing. The published analysis was carried out like this. Repertoire TCRs were matched against a reference library of SARS-CoV-2-specific TCRs generated with the MIRA antigen-specificity platform. Breadth meant the fraction of unique TCRs that were SARS-CoV-2-associated, whereas depth meant the fraction of total T cells that were SARS-CoV-2-associated. Each spike-specific TCR was assigned to its reactive spike region and to a CD4 or CD8 class using the MIRA data. Log10-transformed breadth and depth values were compared by one-way ANOVA with Sidak's multiple comparisons tests. In TCRdb, the immuneACCESS table is reduced to in-frame sequences with V and J assigned. These tables do not hold every clone; where another copy was compared, an unresolved V gene accounts for under half, and the others remain unexplained. V and J calls and clone size come straight from that table; D and trimming were deduced from the DNA. Present in this sample are 55,000 to 65,000 clones, over 65% of which were seen just once. The top ten hold more than 3% of the sample.

The germline V gene yields SGDLS for CDR1 and YYNGEE for CDR2. Germline trimming: 0 bases from V, 1 base from J; junction bases outside gene matches: 0. The CDR3 has 15 amino acids, counting the end cysteine and phenylalanine. The only DNA kept is the CDR3, 45 bases in frame from the first base. This specimen's time point label, interpreted: about 28 days (+/-7) after the second vaccine dose. AZD1222 recipients with second doses at about 4 weeks or about 12 weeks were pooled, because spike-specific TCR depth and breadth did not differ between schedules. The vaccinee samples were drawn from two UK trials, COV001 and COV002, one of which was a single-blind randomized controlled phase 2/3 trial testing AZD1222 (ChAdOx1 nCoV-19) in healthy adults. For TCRbeta chain sequencing, PBMC samples were collected from trial participants at day 0 and at day 28 after the second dose.

The receptor was isolated from an adult who received the AZD1222 COVID-19 vaccine. The receptor chain draws on TRBV9 and TRBJ2-3, and 9 bases in between align with TRBD2. This sample comprised peripheral blood, obtained 28 days after the second AZD1222 dose. The CDR3 sequence is CASSVGLAGTDTQYF. Read as DNA, the sequence is TGTGCCAGCAGCGTAGGACTAGCGGGCACAGATACGCAGTATTTT.